The 2 T cell receptor beta chains given below trace back to one sample, sequenced in a study of OX40 agonist ivuxolimab in advanced cancers. Profiled with immunoSEQ multiplex PCR; TCRdb holds only in-frame clones, not every one. The data show approximately 49,000 clones, with around 84% seen just once and under 2% held by the top ten. The sample consisted of CD4+ or CD8+ T cells sorted from blood, taken in a trial of the OX40 agonist ivuxolimab. The receptors originated from an adult with an advanced solid tumor such as melanoma, head and neck, liver or kidney cancer.

V is TRBV4-1 and J is TRBJ2-1; 13 bases agree with TRBD2. This CDR3 is built from 18 residues. The germline V gene has CDR1 MGHRA and CDR2 YSYEKL. The ends lost 4 bases at V and 8 bases at J; junction bases unmatched: 14. Written as DNA, the CDR3 is TGCGCCAGCAGCCGGCGAGGCGGACTAGCGGGAGTGGGGGATGAGCAGTTCTTC. Translated, it gives CASSRRGGLAGVGDEQFF.

This chain uses TRBV6-4 with TRBJ1-1; 7 nucleotides align to TRBD1. Germline CDR1 reads MRHNA; CDR2 reads SNTAGT. Trimming removed 6 bases from V and 0 bases from J; junction bases left unmatched: 7. This CDR3 is built from 15 residues. CDR3 DNA sequence: TGTGCCAGCAGCGACAGGGTTGGGATGAACACTGAAGCTTTCTTT. Translating gives CASSDRVGMNTEAFF.